This TCR beta chain was captured by sequencing in a study of T cells after posttransplantation cyclophosphamide. Study-level findings and limits: Skin or GI-infiltrating T cells shared few TRB sequences with blood.

Sequenced by immunoSEQ multiplex PCR; TCRdb stores in-frame clones only, minus some. The data show about 52,000 clones, 90% to 95% seen once. Peripheral blood was collected from the related graft donor on the marrow donation day. Concerning this clone itself: Antigen specificity is unknown.

Between the trimmed V and J ends, which lost 3 bases and 6 bases, there was a span of 12 bases. This CDR3 spans 13 amino acids. The germline CDR1 and CDR2 sequences are SGHKS and YYEKEE (reference sequence). What was sequenced was PBMCs. The chain has TRBV5-5 and TRBJ1-1; tentatively, D is TRBD1 (5 bases). This TCR came from a woman aged 30 to 39 in good health and a related stem cell transplant donor. This CDR3 reads CASSSLSGSEAFF. The CDR3 DNA is TGTGCCAGCAGCTCGCTATCAGGGTCTGAAGCTTTCTTT.